This TCR beta chain was retrieved from a study of monozygotic twins with inflammatory bowel disease. Findings and caveats of the study: There was no way to distinguish the different T cell subtypes.

Following a re-call of the 5' RACE reads, TCRdb has one entry per CDR3 protein and lacks DNA. The sample includes some 160,000 distinct CDR3 sequences. The CDR3 sequence is 12 residues long. Germline CDR1 is WNHNN and CDR2 is SYGVQD (reference sequence). About this clonotype: Its antigen remains unknown.

This clonotype was sampled from a human donor with ulcerative colitis or Crohn's disease, or a healthy co-twin of an affected twin (not recorded which). Sequencing used blood. This chain connects TRBV10-1 to TRBJ2-3. The CDR3 spells CASSELGDTQYF.